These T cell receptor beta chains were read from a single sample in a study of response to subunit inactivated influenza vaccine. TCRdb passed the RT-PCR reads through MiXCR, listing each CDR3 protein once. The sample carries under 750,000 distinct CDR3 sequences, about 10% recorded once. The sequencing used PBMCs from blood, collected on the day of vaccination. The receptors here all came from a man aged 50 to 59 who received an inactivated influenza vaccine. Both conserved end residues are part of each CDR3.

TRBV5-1 CASSSQGTGGSYNSPLHF
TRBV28 CASTGLSFFSTDTQYF
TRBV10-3 CAIPGKAFF
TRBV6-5 CASSYLGQGSDTQYF
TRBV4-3 CASSLRDRGLDEQFF
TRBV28 CASSFPGQGAYEQFF
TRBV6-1 CASRTTSGGTYNEQFF
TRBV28 CASRPGGGGTEAFF
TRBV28 CASSPAGTHGGNIQYF
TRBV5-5 CASSSTDGTQYF
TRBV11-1 CASRGTDKNEQYF
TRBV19 CASSPGPVKTQYF
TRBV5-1 CASRIRGQETQYF
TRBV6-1 CASRGNYGNEQFF
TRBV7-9 CASSLRGQAITDTQYF
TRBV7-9 CASSLGAASYNEQFF
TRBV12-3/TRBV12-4 CASSPGEAETQYF
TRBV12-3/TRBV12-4 CASSGDRGYNSPLHF
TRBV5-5 CASSSVGGDGTGELFF
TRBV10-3 CAISEFSSGETDTQYF
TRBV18 CASSPTSGTAPYNEQFF
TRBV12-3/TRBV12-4 CASSLGIAGTGGVTEAFF
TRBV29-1 CSVETSGYEQYF
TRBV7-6 CASSLGRVSIGEQFF
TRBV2 CASSDGGREQFF
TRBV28 CASSHRGRSNYGYTF
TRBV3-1 CASSRGRQGNRNEQYF
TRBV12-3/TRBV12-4 CASSLGGLTGNTIYF
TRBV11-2 CASSLGQVFTEAFF
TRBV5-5 CASSLVPGSLTYEQYF
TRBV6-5 CASSYSRSGNQPQHF
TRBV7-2 CASSLVAGAENEQFF
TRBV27 CASRPWVGTQPEGQYF
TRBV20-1 CSASPLFAYEQYF
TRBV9 CASSALAGLQETQYF
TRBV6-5 CASSYAASYEQYF
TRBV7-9 CASSLDALYEQYF
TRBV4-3 CASSRGAGGLTDTQYF